This T cell receptor beta chain was sequenced for a study of blood T cell repertoires in COVID-19. Across the whole study: Both acute and convalescent COVID-19 samples were obtained from the United States, Italy and Spain. Sources were T cells, B-cell-depleted T cells, or PBMCs; the material itself was cDNA or gDNA.

Seattle cases were enrolled at active infection and followed longitudinally. Generated by immunoSEQ multiplex PCR, the TCRdb table keeps only in-frame clones and is missing some. The repertoire consists of 250,000 to 350,000 clones, with 70% to 85% occurring once and the leading ten covering 1.4% to 1.5%. The sequencing input was peripheral blood. This sequence originates from a human donor with COVID-19, enrolled during active disease. The donor label of this sample is uncertain.

CDR3: CAWSLGRTSDTQYF. The DNA for the CDR3 is TGTGCCTGGAGCCTCGGGAGGACTTCAGATACGCAGTATTTT. The chain recombines TRBV30 with TRBJ2-3; TRBD2 agrees at 7 bases. Per germline, CDR1 GTSNPN and CDR2 SVGIG (reference sequence). V dropped 3 bases and J dropped 4; count of bases not matched to a gene: 7. The CDR3 is 14 residues long.